This TCR beta chain was sequenced for a study of shared clonotypes between healthy human individuals. Repertoires were generated with immunoSEQ multiplex PCR, while TCRdb's copy carries only in-frame clones and drops some. The sample shows around 2,000,000 clones, 90% to 95% of them seen only once. As concerns this clone: No antigen is known for it.

Points from the study as a whole: Even with large depth, rarefaction showed that sorted-subset sequencing was incomplete. In contrast to clonotypes shared by all four donors, non-shared clonotypes had lower generation probabilities. It was the few donors that limited the genetic and exposure-history diversity represented.

There are 16 residues in the CDR3. The V end was cut by 4 bases, the J end by 0 bases, with 16 bases between. From germline, CDR1 is GTSNPN and CDR2 SVGIG (reference sequence). The V and J genes are TRBV30 and TRBJ1-3, with D possibly matching TRBD1 (6 bases). The sample taken for sequencing was naive CD4+ T cells sorted from blood. Regarding subset: CD45RA+ positively selected. This receptor was identified in a man between 18 and 29 years old in good health. The CDR3 DNA reads TGTGCCTGGACCAAATTCGGCAGGGGCTCTGGAAACACCATATATTTT. Amino acids: CAWTKFGRGSGNTIYF.